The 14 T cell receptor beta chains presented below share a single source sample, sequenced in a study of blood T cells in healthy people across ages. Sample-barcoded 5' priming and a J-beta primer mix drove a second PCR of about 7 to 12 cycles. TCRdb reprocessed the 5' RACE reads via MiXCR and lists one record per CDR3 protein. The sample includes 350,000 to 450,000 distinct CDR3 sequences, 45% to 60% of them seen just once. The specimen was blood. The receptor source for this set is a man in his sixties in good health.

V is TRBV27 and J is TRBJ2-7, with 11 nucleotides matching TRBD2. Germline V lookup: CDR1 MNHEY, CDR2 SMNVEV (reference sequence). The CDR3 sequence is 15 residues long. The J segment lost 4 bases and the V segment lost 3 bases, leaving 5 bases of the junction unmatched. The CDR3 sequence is CASSFLAGGRYEQYF. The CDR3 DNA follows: TGTGCCAGCAGTTTCCTAGCGGGGGGACGTTACGAGCAGTACTTC.

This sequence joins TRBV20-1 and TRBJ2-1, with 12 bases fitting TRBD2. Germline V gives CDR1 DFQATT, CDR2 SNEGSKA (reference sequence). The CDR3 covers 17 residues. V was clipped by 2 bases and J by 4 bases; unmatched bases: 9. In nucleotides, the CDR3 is TGCAGTGCTAGACCCCGACTAGCGGGAGCGGTGTACAATGAGCAGTTCTTC. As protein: CSARPRLAGAVYNEQFF.

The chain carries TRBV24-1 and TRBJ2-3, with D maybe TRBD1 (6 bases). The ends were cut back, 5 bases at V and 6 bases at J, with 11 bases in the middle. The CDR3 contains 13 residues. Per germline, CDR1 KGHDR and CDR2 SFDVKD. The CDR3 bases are TGTGCCACCAGTGGCGGACAGTGGGATACGCAGTATTTT. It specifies CATSGGQWDTQYF.

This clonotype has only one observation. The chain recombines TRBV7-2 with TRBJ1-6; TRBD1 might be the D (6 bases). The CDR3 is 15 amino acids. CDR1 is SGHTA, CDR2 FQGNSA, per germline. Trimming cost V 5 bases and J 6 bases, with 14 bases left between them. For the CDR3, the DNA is TGTGCCAGCAGCCCCAGAAGGACAGCTAATTCACCCCTCCACTTT. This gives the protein CASSPRRTANSPLHF.

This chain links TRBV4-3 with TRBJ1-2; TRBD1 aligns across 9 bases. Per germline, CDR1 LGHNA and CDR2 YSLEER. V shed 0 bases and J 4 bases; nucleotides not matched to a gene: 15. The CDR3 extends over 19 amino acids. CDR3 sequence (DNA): TGCGCCAGCAGCCAAGAAAGGGGGGGGATGACAGGGGGAGTCTATGGCTACACCTTC. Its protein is CASSQERGGMTGGVYGYTF.

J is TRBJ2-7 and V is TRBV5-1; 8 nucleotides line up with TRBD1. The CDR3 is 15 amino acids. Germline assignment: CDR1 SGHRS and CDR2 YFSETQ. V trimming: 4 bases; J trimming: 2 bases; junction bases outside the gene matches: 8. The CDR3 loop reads CASSLQGQVPYEQYF. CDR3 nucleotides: TGCGCCAGCAGCCTGCAGGGACAGGTCCCCTACGAGCAGTACTTC.

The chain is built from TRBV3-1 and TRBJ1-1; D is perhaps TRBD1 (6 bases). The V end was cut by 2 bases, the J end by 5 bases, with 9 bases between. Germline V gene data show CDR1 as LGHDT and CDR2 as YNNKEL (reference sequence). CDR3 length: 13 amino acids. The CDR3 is CASSQFQGTEAFF. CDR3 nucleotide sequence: TGTGCCAGCAGCCAATTCCAGGGGACTGAAGCTTTCTTT.

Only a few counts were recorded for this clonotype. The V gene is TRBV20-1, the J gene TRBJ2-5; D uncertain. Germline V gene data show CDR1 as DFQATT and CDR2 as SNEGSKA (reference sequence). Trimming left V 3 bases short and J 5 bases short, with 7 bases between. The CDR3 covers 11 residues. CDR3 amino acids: CSASKSETQYF. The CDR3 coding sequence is TGCAGTGCTAGCAAGTCGGAGACCCAGTACTTC.

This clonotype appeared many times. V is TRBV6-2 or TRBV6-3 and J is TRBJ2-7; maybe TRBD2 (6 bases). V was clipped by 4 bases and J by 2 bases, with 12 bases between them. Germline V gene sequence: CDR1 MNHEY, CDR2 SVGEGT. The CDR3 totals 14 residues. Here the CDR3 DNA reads TGTGCCAGCAGTTCTCCGGGACTCCCCTACGAGCAGTACTTC. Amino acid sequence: CASSSPGLPYEQYF.

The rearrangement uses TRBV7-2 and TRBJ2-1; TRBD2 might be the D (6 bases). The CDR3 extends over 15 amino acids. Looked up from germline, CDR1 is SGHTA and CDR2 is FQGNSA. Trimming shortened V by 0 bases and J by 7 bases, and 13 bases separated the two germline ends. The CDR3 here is CASSLAQGGGNEQFF. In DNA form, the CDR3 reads TGTGCCAGCAGCTTAGCCCAGGGTGGGGGGAATGAGCAGTTCTTC.

The CDR3: CASSQAWSRGLYEQYF. In DNA, the CDR3 is TGCGCCAGCAGCCAGGCCTGGTCCAGGGGGCTCTACGAGCAGTACTTC. The chain has TRBV4-3 and TRBJ2-7, with 8 bases identical to TRBD1. The CDR3 runs 16 residues. With V trimmed by 3 bases and J by 3 bases, 10 bases remained unmatched. Germline V lookup: CDR1 LGHNA, CDR2 YSLEER.

The CDR3 DNA reads TGTGCCAGCAGCTCTCAAGCGGGGGCCCCGAATACAGATACGCAGTATTTT. This encodes CASSSQAGAPNTDTQYF. The chain joins TRBV11-1 to TRBJ2-3; 8 bases fit TRBD2. CDR1 SGHAT and CDR2 FQDESV come from the germline V gene (reference sequence). The V and J ends lost 4 bases and 3 bases, in that order; junction bases with no gene match: 12. The CDR3 runs 17 residues. The full variable domain, with the rest looked up from reference TRBV11-1 and TRBJ2-3, is EAEVAQSPRYKITEKSQAVAFWCDPISGHATLYWYRQILGQGPELLVQFQDESVVDDSQLPKDRFSAERLKGVDSTLKIQPAELGDSAMYLCASSSQAGAPNTDTQYFGPGTRLTVL.

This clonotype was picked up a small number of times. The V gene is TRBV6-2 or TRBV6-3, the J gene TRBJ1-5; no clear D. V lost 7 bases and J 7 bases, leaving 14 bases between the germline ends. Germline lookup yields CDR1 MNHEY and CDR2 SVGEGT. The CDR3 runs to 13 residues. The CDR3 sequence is CASIGGLGQPQHF. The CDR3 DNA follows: TGTGCCAGCATTGGAGGGCTGGGGCAGCCCCAGCATTTT.

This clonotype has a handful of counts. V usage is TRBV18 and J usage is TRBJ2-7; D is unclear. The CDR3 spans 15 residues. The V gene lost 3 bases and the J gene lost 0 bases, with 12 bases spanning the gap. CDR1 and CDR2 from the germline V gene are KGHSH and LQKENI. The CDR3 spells CASSPRAVSSYEQYF. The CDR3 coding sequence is TGTGCCAGCTCACCCCGGGCGGTTAGCTCCTACGAGCAGTACTTC. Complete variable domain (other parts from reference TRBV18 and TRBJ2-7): NAGVMQNPRHLVRRRGQEARLRCSPMKGHSHVYWYRQLPEEGLKFMVYLQKENIIDESGMPKERFSAEFPKEGPSILRIQQVVRGDSAAYFCASSPRAVSSYEQYFGPGTRLTVT.